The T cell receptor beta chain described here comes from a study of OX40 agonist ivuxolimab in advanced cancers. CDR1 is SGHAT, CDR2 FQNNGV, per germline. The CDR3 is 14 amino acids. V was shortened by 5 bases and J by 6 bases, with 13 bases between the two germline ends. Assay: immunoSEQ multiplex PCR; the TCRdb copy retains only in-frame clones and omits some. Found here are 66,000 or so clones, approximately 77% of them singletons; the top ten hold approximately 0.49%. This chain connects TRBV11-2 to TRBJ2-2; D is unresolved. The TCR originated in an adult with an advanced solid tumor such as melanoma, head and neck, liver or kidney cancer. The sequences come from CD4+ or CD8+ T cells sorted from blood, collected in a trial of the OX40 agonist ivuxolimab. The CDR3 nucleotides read TGTGCCAGCAGCCCTAAAGTAATCCCCGGGGAGCTGTTTTTT. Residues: CASSPKVIPGELFF.